Below, 30 T cell receptor beta chains from the same sample are listed, as sequenced in a study of cytomegalovirus exposure and HLA in healthy donors. Amplification used 60 Vbeta primers and 13 Jbeta primers. Method: immunoSEQ multiplex PCR; TCRdb's copy keeps in-frame clones and lacks some. This sample has over 150,000 clones; 84% occur once, and the top ten carry 4.8%. The sample taken for sequencing was PBMCs. These receptor sequences come from a girl between 10 and 17 years old in good health and CMV-seropositive.

The rearrangement uses TRBV27 and TRBJ2-5; D remains ambiguous. CDR1 is MNHEY, CDR2 SMNVEV, per germline (reference sequence). The CDR3 contains 17 residues. Trimming removed 2 bases at V and 5 bases at J, with 21 bases between. The CDR3 DNA follows: TGTGCCAGCAGTTTAGCCCCCCTTAAGTGGAACGGGGAGACCCAGTACTTC. It translates to CASSLAPLKWNGETQYF.

V usage is TRBV10-3 and J usage is TRBJ1-1, with 8 bases aligning to TRBD1. The CDR3 is 14 residues long. V gave up 7 bases and J gave up 1 base; unmatched junction bases: 5. CDR1 is ENHRY, CDR2 SYGVKD, per germline. The CDR3 reads CAITFGQGNTEAFF. The CDR3 coding sequence is TGTGCCATCACTTTTGGACAGGGGAACACTGAAGCTTTCTTT.

The chain combines TRBV6-5 with TRBJ1-4; TRBD1 is a possible D gene (6 bases). Trimming took off 8 bases at V and 10 bases at J, with 23 bases between the two ends. CDR1 and CDR2 from the germline V gene are MNHEY and SVGAGI. The CDR3 has 15 amino acids. In nucleotides, the CDR3 is TGTGCCAGCTGGGGGTTGTTGACAGGCATTGGAAAACTGTTTTTT. Translating gives CASWGLLTGIGKLFF.

This chain uses TRBV6-1 with TRBJ2-1; D uncertain. Germline lookup yields CDR1 MNHNS and CDR2 SASEGT. There are 13 residues in the CDR3. Trimming shortened V by 0 bases and J by 7 bases, and 7 bases separated the two germline ends. CDR3: CASSEARRNEQFF. CDR3 coding DNA: TGTGCCAGCAGTGAAGCGCGCAGGAATGAGCAGTTCTTC.

This sequence joins TRBV30 and TRBJ1-2; 7 nucleotides line up with TRBD1. After removal of 3 bases from V and 4 bases from J, the junction contained 14 bases not matched to a gene. Germline lookup yields CDR1 GTSNPN and CDR2 SVGIG (reference sequence). This CDR3 contains 16 residues. The CDR3 is CAWRGGQFGGAYGYTF. CDR3 bases: TGTGCCTGGAGGGGGGGACAGTTTGGCGGAGCCTATGGCTACACCTTC.

This clone has just a few counts. The chain is built from TRBV12-5 and TRBJ2-7, with a possible D match to TRBD2 (5 bases). CDR3 length: 12 amino acids. Deletions cut 1 base from V and 7 bases from J, with 8 bases between. Germline CDR1 LGHNT, CDR2 FRNRAP. CDR3 sequence: CASGLGGPEQYF. Here the CDR3 DNA reads TGTGCTAGTGGTTTGGGCGGGCCAGAGCAGTACTTC.

The V call is TRBV5-6, the J call TRBJ1-2; TRBD1 might be the D (5 bases). CDR1 is SGHDT, CDR2 YYEEEE, per germline. V lost 5 bases to trimming and J lost 2 bases, with 19 bases between them. There are 16 residues in the CDR3. CDR3 in amino acids: CASRRQGGIKNYGYTF. In DNA, the CDR3 is TGTGCCAGCAGAAGGCAGGGTGGGATCAAAAACTATGGCTACACCTTC.

This clone was picked up one time. The chain employs TRBV9 and TRBJ2-1; 11 positions agree with TRBD1. The CDR3 length is 15 residues. The germline V gene has CDR1 SGDLS and CDR2 YYNGEE. V shed 4 bases, J shed 9 bases, and the junction held 9 bases outside the gene matches. The CDR3 sequence: CASSILGQGAGEQFF. Here the CDR3 DNA reads TGTGCCAGCAGCATTCTAGGACAGGGGGCAGGTGAGCAGTTCTTC.

The chain recombines TRBV5-1 with TRBJ1-2; 9 positions match TRBD1. Trimming removed 7 bases from V and 8 bases from J; junction bases left unmatched: 6. Germline V CDR1 and CDR2: SGHRS, YFSETQ. The CDR3 totals 12 residues. The DNA of the CDR3 is TGCGCCAGCGGGGGACAGGGCGGGGGCTACACCTTC. It translates to CASGGQGGGYTF. Together with reference TRBV5-1 and TRBJ1-2, the CDR3 gives the full variable domain: KAGVTQTPRYLIKTRGQQVTLSCSPISGHRSVSWYQQTPGQGLQFLFEYFSETQRNKGNFPGRFSGRQFSNSRSEMNVSTLELGDSALYLCASGGQGGGYTFGSGTRLTVV.

The chain links TRBV30 to TRBJ2-3, with TRBD2 matching 11 bases. Trimming took 5 bases from V and 1 from J; bases not matched to a gene: 5. Germline V lookup: CDR1 GTSNPN, CDR2 SVGIG (reference sequence). The CDR3 sequence is 15 residues long. The CDR3, as DNA: TGTGCCTGGGATTTACTAGCGGGGGGCACAGATACGCAGTATTTT. Its protein product is CAWDLLAGGTDTQYF.

The CDR3 sequence: CASSQGDRDHNEQFF. The CDR3 coding sequence is TGCGCCAGCAGCCAAGGGGACAGGGACCACAATGAGCAGTTCTTC. The chain links TRBV4-1 to TRBJ2-1, with 9 bases that match TRBD1. The V gene end was trimmed by 1 base and the J gene end by 5 bases; junction bases not matched to a gene: 3. This CDR3 has 15 amino acids. Germline CDR1 MGHRA, CDR2 YSYEKL.

This clone was seen once. The chain uses TRBV29-1 and TRBJ2-3; D might be TRBD2 (6 bases). This CDR3 is 15 amino acids long. Germline V lookup: CDR1 SQVTM, CDR2 ANQGSEA. Trimming shortened V by 6 bases and J by 2 bases, and 18 bases separated the two germline ends. The CDR3 region has the DNA TGCAGCGTACCAGGAGGGGACTGGTACACAGATACGCAGTATTTT. Amino acid sequence: CSVPGGDWYTDTQYF.

The V and J genes are TRBV6-5 and TRBJ1-1, with D perhaps matching TRBD1 (5 bases). Germline CDR1 reads MNHEY; CDR2 reads SVGAGI. The V end lost 6 bases, the J end lost 5 bases, and 19 bases lay between the germline ends. The CDR3 length is 15 residues. The CDR3 reads CASRRGTADSTEAFF. For the CDR3, the DNA is TGTGCCAGCAGACGGGGGACCGCAGATAGTACTGAAGCTTTCTTT.

This chain links TRBV19 with TRBJ2-3; TRBD2 might be the D (5 bases). V lost 7 bases to trimming and J lost 2 bases, with 19 bases between them. The CDR3 is 16 residues long. From germline, CDR1 is LNHDA and CDR2 SQIVND (reference sequence). Here the CDR3 reads CASTPRRTGSTDTQYF. In nucleotides, the CDR3 is TGTGCCAGTACTCCAAGACGGACGGGGTCCACAGATACGCAGTATTTT.

The chain joins TRBV7-9 to TRBJ2-3; TRBD1 might be the D (5 bases). This CDR3 spans 15 amino acids. Per the germline V gene, CDR1 is SEHNR and CDR2 is FQNEAQ (reference sequence). Trimming removed 3 bases at V and 1 base at J, with 11 bases between. CDR3 nucleotides: TGTGCCAGCAGCTTGGGCAGGGTGGGCACAGATACGCAGTATTTT. Translation gives CASSLGRVGTDTQYF.

The rearrangement links TRBV7-6 to TRBJ1-1; 9 bases are shared with TRBD1. The germline V gene encodes CDR1 SGHVS and CDR2 FNYEAQ. The CDR3 consists of 19 residues. V lost 5 bases to trimming and J lost 0 bases; unmatched junction nucleotides: 16. CDR3: CASSVPHRGPLTLNTEAFF. DNA of the CDR3: TGTGCCAGCAGCGTCCCCCACAGGGGGCCGCTGACTTTGAACACTGAAGCTTTCTTT. Filled out from reference TRBV7-6 and TRBJ1-1, the complete variable domain reads GAGVSQSPRYKVTKRGQDVALRCDPISGHVSLYWYRQALGQGPEFLTYFNYEAQQDKSGLPNDRFSAERPEGSISTLTIQRTEQRDSAMYRCASSVPHRGPLTLNTEAFFGQGTRLTVV.

This chain links TRBV13 with TRBJ1-2; D not resolved. CDR3 length equals 14 residues. The germline V gene has CDR1 PRHDT and CDR2 FYEKMQ (reference sequence). V was trimmed by 4 bases and J by 6 bases, leaving 15 bases between them. CDR3 region: CASSSHTRGDGYTF. The CDR3 DNA reads TGTGCCAGCAGCTCACATACGCGGGGTGATGGCTACACCTTC.

The rearrangement links TRBV2 to TRBJ2-7; 9 bases fit TRBD1. This CDR3 region has 15 residues. Germline V lookup: CDR1 SNHLY, CDR2 FYNNEI. After removal of 5 bases from V and 1 base from J, the junction contained 6 bases not matched to a gene. The CDR3 bases are TGTGCCAGCAGTTTCGGGACAGGGAGTTCCTACGAGCAGTACTTC. It translates to CASSFGTGSSYEQYF. Complete variable domain (other parts from reference TRBV2 and TRBJ2-7): EPEVTQTPSHQVTQMGQEVILRCVPISNHLYFYWYRQILGQKVEFLVSFYNNEISEKSEIFDDQFSVERPDGSNFTLKIRSTKLEDSAMYFCASSFGTGSSYEQYFGPGTRLTVT.

The chain employs TRBV5-6 and TRBJ2-3; maybe TRBD2 (6 bases). CDR1 is SGHDT, CDR2 YYEEEE, per germline. Deletions cut 4 bases from V and 2 bases from J, with 17 bases between. This CDR3 is built from 16 residues. CDR3: CASSPTTRTFTDTQYF. In DNA, the CDR3 is TGTGCCAGCAGCCCCACGACTAGAACTTTCACAGATACGCAGTATTTT.

The chain has TRBV7-2 and TRBJ2-6, with D uncertain. Trimming pared 11 bases from V and 2 bases from J, leaving 10 bases between. The CDR3 loop spans 13 amino acids. Germline lookup yields CDR1 SGHTA and CDR2 FQGNSA. The CDR3 nucleotides are TGTGCCTCCCAGCTAGCTGGGGCCAACGTCCTGACTTTC. It encodes CASQLAGANVLTF. Based on the CDR3 plus reference TRBV7-2 and TRBJ2-6, the full variable domain is GAGVSQSPSNKVTEKGKDVELRCDPISGHTALYWYRQSLGQGLEFLIYFQGNSAPDKSGLPSDRFSAERTGGSVSTLTIQRTQQEDSAVYLCASQLAGANVLTFGAGSRLTVL.

This clone has just one count. The chain is built from TRBV4-1 and TRBJ1-4; D unclear. V lost 0 bases and J 7 bases, leaving 18 bases between the germline ends. Germline V gene lookup returns CDR1 MGHRA and CDR2 YSYEKL. The CDR3 length is 17 residues. This CDR3 is CASSQDRSLGRAEKLFF. CDR3 coding DNA: TGCGCCAGCAGCCAAGATAGAAGTCTCGGGAGGGCTGAAAAACTGTTTTTT.

This clone was observed a single time. The chain recombines TRBV5-4 with TRBJ2-1, with 7 bases lining up with TRBD1. CDR1 and CDR2 from the germline V gene are SGHNT and YYREEE (reference sequence). V trimming: 4 bases; J trimming: 5 bases; junction bases outside the gene matches: 15. This CDR3 has 17 amino acids. The CDR3 DNA reads as TGTGCCAGCAGCGTCCCCCAGGGGGTAGAGGGGAACAATGAGCAGTTCTTC. Translated, it gives CASSVPQGVEGNNEQFF.

This clone was seen more than once but under ten times. The J gene is TRBJ2-3, the V gene TRBV9; TRBD2 matches 10 bases. The CDR3 covers 18 residues. Per germline, CDR1 SGDLS and CDR2 YYNGEE. The trim removed 5 bases at V and 0 bases at J, leaving 12 bases unmatched. CDR3 sequence reads: CASSLEAGGDSSTDTQYF. The CDR3 region has the DNA TGTGCCAGCAGTCTTGAAGCGGGGGGGGATAGCAGCACAGATACGCAGTATTTT. Looking up the rest from reference TRBV9 and TRBJ2-3 gives the full variable domain: DSGVTQTPKHLITATGQRVTLRCSPRSGDLSVYWYQQSLDQGLQFLIQYYNGEERAKGNILERFSAQQFPDLHSELNLSSLELGDSALYFCASSLEAGGDSSTDTQYFGPGTRLTVL.

This clone was observed a handful of times. The CDR3 is CASSILAGGRDTQYF. DNA for the CDR3: TGTGCCAGCAGCATCCTAGCGGGGGGGCGAGATACGCAGTATTTT. This chain connects TRBV11-1 to TRBJ2-3; TRBD2 agrees at 12 bases. Trimming removed 5 bases from V and 5 bases from J; junction bases left unmatched: 5. This CDR3 comprises 15 residues. Germline V gives CDR1 SGHAT, CDR2 FQDESV (reference sequence).

The chain couples TRBV7-2 to TRBJ1-1, with 8 bases matching TRBD1. This CDR3 has 14 residues. J was trimmed by 6 bases and V by 5 bases; bases with no gene match: 8. Per germline, CDR1 SGHTA and CDR2 FQGNSA. The CDR3 loop reads CASSHGQGTAEAFF. For the CDR3, the DNA is TGTGCCAGCAGCCACGGACAGGGAACGGCTGAAGCTTTCTTT.

The V and J genes are TRBV19 and TRBJ2-5; 10 bases map to TRBD1. The CDR3 is made up of 14 amino acids. Trimming cost V 4 bases and J 5 bases; bases outside gene matches: 4. The germline V gene encodes CDR1 LNHDA and CDR2 SQIVND (reference sequence). CDR3 loop: CASSTWTGGETQYF. The CDR3 DNA sequence: TGTGCCAGTAGTACATGGACAGGGGGGGAGACCCAGTACTTC.

This clone was seen a handful of times. The chain's CDR3 is CASSPSGEKNTEAFF. The CDR3 region has the DNA TGTGCCAGCAGTCCCTCAGGGGAAAAGAACACTGAAGCTTTCTTT. V is TRBV6-4 and J is TRBJ1-1; D may be TRBD1 (6 bases). The CDR3 contains 15 residues. V lost 5 bases to trimming and J lost 1 base, with 14 bases between them. Germline lookup yields CDR1 MRHNA and CDR2 SNTAGT.

V gene TRBV9 combines with J gene TRBJ2-3; possibly TRBD2 for D (5 bases). Trimming left V 4 bases short and J 2 bases short, with 23 bases between. Germline CDR1 reads SGDLS; CDR2 reads YYNGEE. The CDR3 runs 18 residues. DNA for the CDR3: TGTGCCAGCAGCTCCCGATTGTCTTGGCGGGTACACACAGATACGCAGTATTTT. Translation gives CASSSRLSWRVHTDTQYF.

V gene TRBV7-2 combines with J gene TRBJ1-4; D perhaps matches TRBD1 (6 bases). Germline-derived CDR1 and CDR2 are SGHTA and FQGNSA. The CDR3 sequence is 12 residues long. V was trimmed by 2 bases and J by 10 bases, leaving 8 bases between them. The CDR3 DNA reads TGTGCCAGCAGCTTAAAAGGGGGAAAACTGTTTTTT. Translating gives CASSLKGGKLFF.

The chain is built from TRBV19 and TRBJ1-3; 8 bases align to TRBD1. Germline lookup yields CDR1 LNHDA and CDR2 SQIVND (reference sequence). This CDR3 region has 15 residues. V gave up 3 bases and J gave up 7 bases; unmatched junction bases: 8. CDR3 protein: CASSMARDRRNTIYF. In DNA, the CDR3 is TGTGCCAGTAGTATGGCCCGGGACAGGAGGAACACCATATATTTT.